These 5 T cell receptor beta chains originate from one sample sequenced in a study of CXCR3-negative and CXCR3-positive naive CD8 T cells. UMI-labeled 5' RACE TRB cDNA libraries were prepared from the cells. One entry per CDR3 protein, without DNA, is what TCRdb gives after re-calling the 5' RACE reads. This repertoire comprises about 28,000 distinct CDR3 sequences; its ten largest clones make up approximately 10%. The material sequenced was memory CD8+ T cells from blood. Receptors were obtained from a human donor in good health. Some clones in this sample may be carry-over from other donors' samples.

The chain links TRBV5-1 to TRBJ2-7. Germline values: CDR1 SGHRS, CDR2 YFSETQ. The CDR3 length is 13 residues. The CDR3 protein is CASSLDTRFEQYF.

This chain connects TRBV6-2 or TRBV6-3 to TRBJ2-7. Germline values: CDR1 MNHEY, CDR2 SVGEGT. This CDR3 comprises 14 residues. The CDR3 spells CASSLLQTTYEQYF.

This CDR3 reads CSAPRQESSYNEQFF. V is TRBV20-1 and J is TRBJ2-1; TCRdb's D gene call, TRBD1, goes unchecked for lack of DNA. The CDR3 length is 15 residues. Looked up from germline, CDR1 is DFQATT and CDR2 is SNEGSKA (reference sequence).

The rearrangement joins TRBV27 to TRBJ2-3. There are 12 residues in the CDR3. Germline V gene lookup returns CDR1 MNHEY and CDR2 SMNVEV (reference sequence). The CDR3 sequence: CASSFSRDTQYF.

This chain's CDR3 is CASSLAVDGDTGELFF. This rearrangement joins TRBV7-6 to TRBJ2-2. In germline, CDR1 is SGHVS, CDR2 FNYEAQ. The CDR3 consists of 16 residues.